Shown below are 17 T cell receptor beta chains from a single sample sequenced in a study of shared clonotypes between healthy human individuals. Repertoires were generated with immunoSEQ multiplex PCR, while TCRdb's copy carries only in-frame clones and drops some. The repertoire consists of roughly 2.1 million clones, with about 93% occurring once and the leading ten covering about 1.8%. CD45RO-negative, CCR7-positively selected cells formed the naive CD8 fraction, excluding terminally differentiated effector memory CD45RA+ cells. Sequencing used naive CD8+ T cells from PBMCs. The source of these receptors is a man in his late teens or twenties in good health. Some clones in this sample may be carry-over from other donors' samples.

This rearrangement joins TRBV25-1 to TRBJ1-4; tentatively, D is TRBD1 (5 bases). The CDR3 is 14 residues long. Per the germline V gene, CDR1 is MGHDK and CDR2 is SYGVNS. Trimming left V 5 bases short and J 0 bases short, with 7 bases between. CDR3 DNA sequence: TGTGCCAGCAGTCCGACAGCAACTAATGAAAAACTGTTTTTT. The encoded protein is CASSPTATNEKLFF.

This chain uses TRBV27 with TRBJ2-7; 7 nucleotides align to TRBD2. V shed 5 bases, J shed 5 bases, and the junction held 12 bases outside the gene matches. The CDR3 is 15 amino acids. From germline, CDR1 is MNHEY and CDR2 SMNVEV (reference sequence). The CDR3 is CASSGTGGSSNEQYF. CDR3 nucleotides: TGTGCCAGCAGTGGGACTGGCGGGAGTTCGAACGAGCAGTACTTC.

This chain connects TRBV7-9 to TRBJ2-7, with D possibly matching TRBD2 (5 bases). Per the germline V gene, CDR1 is SEHNR and CDR2 is FQNEAQ (reference sequence). This CDR3 has 11 amino acids. V shed 3 bases and J shed 12 bases, with 12 bases lying between them. CDR3 amino acids: CASSLDWPLYF. The CDR3 DNA sequence: TGTGCCAGCAGCTTGGACTGGCCCCTGTACTTC.

This clone was detected once. This chain links TRBV5-6 with TRBJ2-1; D might be TRBD2 (6 bases). Germline V gene sequence: CDR1 SGHDT, CDR2 YYEEEE. This CDR3 is 14 amino acids long. Trimming removed 3 bases from V and 6 bases from J, with 13 bases in between. The CDR3 region has the DNA TGTGCCAGCAGCTCCCGGGAGTATGTCAATGAGCAGTTCTTC. As protein: CASSSREYVNEQFF.

The chain links TRBV2 to TRBJ2-1; D is possibly TRBD1 (6 bases). Germline loops: CDR1 SNHLY, CDR2 FYNNEI. The V end lost 2 bases, the J end lost 8 bases, and 16 bases lay between the germline ends. The CDR3 contains 15 residues. CDR3 nucleotides: TGTGCCAGCAGTGAATTGGCCCAGGGGTTACATGAGCAGTTCTTC. It yields the protein CASSELAQGLHEQFF. The full variable domain, rest sourced from reference TRBV2 and TRBJ2-1, is EPEVTQTPSHQVTQMGQEVILRCVPISNHLYFYWYRQILGQKVEFLVSFYNNEISEKSEIFDDQFSVERPDGSNFTLKIRSTKLEDSAMYFCASSELAQGLHEQFFGPGTRLTVL.

This chain's CDR3 is CASSGAEGHEQYF. The DNA of the CDR3 is TGTGCCAGCAGCGGCGCCGAGGGCCACGAGCAGTACTTC. The rearrangement uses TRBV9 and TRBJ2-7, with D possibly matching TRBD2 (5 bases). The germline V gene has CDR1 SGDLS and CDR2 YYNGEE. Deletions cut 3 bases from V and 5 bases from J, with 12 bases between. The CDR3 contains 13 residues.

The J gene is TRBJ2-7, the V gene TRBV28, with TRBD2 matching over 7 bases. Trimming removed 5 bases from V and 4 bases from J; junction bases left unmatched: 8. This CDR3 has 14 residues. The germline gives CDR1 MDHEN, CDR2 SYDVKM. This CDR3 reads CASSKSGTIYEQYF. Here the CDR3 DNA reads TGTGCCAGCAGTAAAAGCGGGACCATATACGAGCAGTACTTC.

The chain couples TRBV15 to TRBJ1-2; D call uncertain. Germline lookup yields CDR1 LNHNV and CDR2 YYDKDF (reference sequence). V lost 5 bases, J lost 0 bases, and 13 bases lay in between. The CDR3 runs to 15 residues. The CDR3 spells CATSALFESNYGYTF. CDR3 nucleotides: TGTGCCACCAGCGCTCTTTTTGAATCTAACTATGGCTACACCTTC.

The chain links TRBV19 to TRBJ1-2; 7 bases are a match to TRBD1. Germline values: CDR1 LNHDA, CDR2 SQIVND (reference sequence). The CDR3 contains 13 residues. V trimming: 4 bases; J trimming: 4 bases; junction bases outside the gene matches: 3. CDR3 region: CASSTGQIYGYTF. The CDR3, as DNA: TGTGCCAGTAGTACGGGACAGATCTATGGCTACACCTTC.

This clone was detected a few times. Other DNA sequences from this sample encode an identical CDR3 as well. V and J are TRBV9 and TRBJ1-1; D is possibly TRBD1 (5 bases). Trimming took 2 bases from V and 1 from J, leaving 6 bases between them. Germline V gives CDR1 SGDLS, CDR2 YYNGEE. The CDR3 runs 13 residues. CDR3 nucleotide sequence: TGTGCCAGCAGCGTGGGGCCGAACACTGAAGCTTTCTTT. Amino acid sequence: CASSVGPNTEAFF.

The chain combines TRBV30 with TRBJ1-1, with unresolved D. Trimming took 5 bases from V and 3 from J, leaving 10 bases between them. Germline values: CDR1 GTSNPN, CDR2 SVGIG (reference sequence). This CDR3 contains 12 residues. DNA for the CDR3: TGTGCCTGGGGGCCGGAGTACACTGAAGCTTTCTTT. Its translation is CAWGPEYTEAFF.

This rearrangement joins TRBV13 to TRBJ1-1; TRBD1 might be the D (5 bases). This CDR3 region has 12 residues. V shed 5 bases and J shed 6 bases, with 10 bases lying between them. Germline CDR1 PRHDT, CDR2 FYEKMQ (reference sequence). The CDR3 sequence: CASSQEGPEAFF. DNA of the CDR3: TGTGCCAGCAGCCAGGAGGGGCCTGAAGCTTTCTTT.

The CDR3 reads CASRLFQGPLSGANVLTF. CDR3 DNA sequence: TGTGCCAGCAGACTCTTCCAGGGTCCGCTCTCTGGGGCCAACGTCCTGACTTTC. The chain has TRBV27 and TRBJ2-6; D may be TRBD1 (5 bases). Germline V gene sequence: CDR1 MNHEY, CDR2 SMNVEV (reference sequence). Between the trimmed V and J ends, which lost 6 bases and 0 bases, there was a span of 18 bases. The CDR3 runs 18 residues.

This clone came up a few times. Other DNA sequences in this sample translate to the same CDR3. This chain links TRBV19 with TRBJ1-5; tentative D call: TRBD1 (5 bases). Germline-derived CDR1 and CDR2 are LNHDA and SQIVND (reference sequence). Deletions cut 5 bases from V and 4 bases from J, with 12 bases between. This CDR3 region has 14 residues. The CDR3 protein is CASSARDWNQPQHF. The DNA of the CDR3 is TGTGCCAGTAGTGCCAGGGATTGGAATCAGCCCCAGCATTTT.

This chain uses TRBV2 with TRBJ2-5, with 7 positions matching TRBD2. Looked up from germline, CDR1 is SNHLY and CDR2 is FYNNEI. After removal of 8 bases from V and 5 bases from J, the junction contained 8 bases not matched to a gene. This CDR3 has 13 residues. The CDR3 DNA reads as TGTGCCAGCCTACAGGCCGGGGGGGAGACCCAGTACTTC. Its protein product is CASLQAGGETQYF.

V gene TRBV28 combines with J gene TRBJ2-1; no clear D gene. V dropped 2 bases and J dropped 10 bases, with 18 bases sitting between them. Germline V lookup: CDR1 MDHEN, CDR2 SYDVKM. The CDR3 covers 15 residues. The CDR3 region has the DNA TGTGCCAGCAGTTTACGCAGTGTTGGGTCCCAGGAGCAGTTCTTC. Its translation is CASSLRSVGSQEQFF.

The V gene is TRBV4-1, the J gene TRBJ2-3; 15 nucleotides line up with TRBD2. This CDR3 comprises 19 residues. V lost 4 bases, J lost 1 base, and 9 bases stayed unmatched. Germline V gene sequence: CDR1 MGHRA, CDR2 YSYEKL. CDR3 in amino acids: CASSLGLAGGVFGTDTQYF. The CDR3 DNA follows: TGCGCCAGCAGCCTCGGACTAGCGGGAGGGGTTTTTGGCACAGATACGCAGTATTTT.